One and the same sample provided the 9 T cell receptor beta chains below, sequenced in a study of cytomegalovirus exposure and HLA in healthy donors. Researchers ran the PCR with 60 Vbeta and 13 Jbeta primers. Using immunoSEQ multiplex PCR, the repertoire was profiled, and TCRdb retains in-frame clones only, with some absent. The sample consists of 120,000 or so clones, approximately 80% of them appearing once. The specimen sequenced was PBMCs. The source is a man aged 25 to 40 in good health and CMV-seronegative.

The chain is built from TRBV2 and TRBJ2-7; D perhaps matches TRBD1 (6 bases). The CDR3 is made up of 14 amino acids. Germline values: CDR1 SNHLY, CDR2 FYNNEI. V was shortened by 5 bases and J by 7 bases, with 18 bases between the two germline ends. CDR3 sequence (DNA): TGTGCCAGCAGTCTACAGGGTTCTACGATTGAGCAGTACTTC. Translated, it gives CASSLQGSTIEQYF.

The chain links TRBV5-1 to TRBJ1-5; D is uncertain. Trimming shortened V by 0 bases and J by 4 bases, and 5 bases separated the two germline ends. Germline CDR1 SGHRS, CDR2 YFSETQ. There are 13 residues in the CDR3. CDR3: CASSLAGNQPQHF. In DNA form, the CDR3 reads TGCGCCAGCAGCTTGGCCGGGAATCAGCCCCAGCATTTT.

The V and J genes are TRBV7-9 and TRBJ1-5, with TRBD1 matching over 7 bases. CDR1 is SEHNR, CDR2 FQNEAQ, per germline (reference sequence). The CDR3 length is 14 residues. V gave up 3 bases and J gave up 5 bases; unmatched junction bases: 4. The chain's CDR3 is CASSFTGVDQPQHF. The CDR3 region has the DNA TGTGCCAGCAGCTTCACAGGGGTGGATCAGCCCCAGCATTTT.

The V and J genes are TRBV6-1 and TRBJ1-2; 7 positions agree with TRBD1. CDR3 length: 14 amino acids. The junction had 8 bases not matched to a gene; V was cut back by 4 bases and J by 6 bases. Germline V gene lookup returns CDR1 MNHNS and CDR2 SASEGT. The CDR3 nucleotides are TGTGCCAGCAGTGGGACAGGCGGTCTAAATGGCTACACCTTC. It codes for CASSGTGGLNGYTF.

The gene calls are TRBV15 and TRBJ1-1; a possible D gene is TRBD1 (5 bases). CDR1 is LNHNV and CDR2 is YYDKDF in the germline V gene (reference sequence). V was shortened by 1 base and J by 7 bases, with 10 bases between the two germline ends. This CDR3 has 13 amino acids. As DNA, the CDR3 is TGTGCCACCAGCAGAGGTCAGGGTTTTGAAGCTTTCTTT. Protein: CATSRGQGFEAFF. The full variable domain, with the rest looked up from reference TRBV15 and TRBJ1-1, is DAMVIQNPRYQVTQFGKPVTLSCSQTLNHNVMYWYQQKSSQAPKLLFHYYDKDFNNEADTPDNFQSRRPNTSFCFLDIRSPGLGDTAMYLCATSRGQGFEAFFGQGTRLTVV.

This sequence joins TRBV10-1 and TRBJ2-4; no clear D gene. The CDR3 consists of 13 residues. V shed 3 bases and J shed 1 base, with 4 bases lying between them. Germline CDR1 and CDR2: WNHNN and SYGVQD (reference sequence). The CDR3 is CASSDRAKNIQYF. The CDR3 nucleotides read TGCGCCAGCAGTGACAGGGCCAAAAACATTCAGTACTTC.

The gene calls are TRBV27 and TRBJ1-1; D remains unclear. Trimming pared 4 bases from V and 2 bases from J, leaving 11 bases between. The V gene's germline CDR1 is MNHEY and CDR2 SMNVEV (reference sequence). CDR3 length equals 14 residues. Here the CDR3 reads CASSYGLSNTEAFF. CDR3 nucleotide sequence: TGTGCCAGCAGTTACGGACTGAGTAACACTGAAGCTTTCTTT.

This rearrangement joins TRBV28 to TRBJ1-4; possibly TRBD1 for D (6 bases). This CDR3 is 15 amino acids long. Trimming removed 5 bases from V and 8 bases from J, with 18 bases in between. Germline V gene lookup returns CDR1 MDHEN and CDR2 SYDVKM. CDR3: CASSPAGGAKEKLFF. In DNA, the CDR3 is TGTGCCAGCAGTCCAGCCGGGGGGGCGAAGGAAAAACTGTTTTTT.

Remarks on this clone: Relative to the germline gene, one junction end is altered; a read error may explain this. The chain combines TRBV28 with TRBJ1-1; 7 bases line up with TRBD1. This CDR3 has 11 residues. Germline CDR1 and CDR2: MDHEN and SYDVKM. The CDR3 sequence is CASSGTGTDLF. For the CDR3, the DNA is TGTGCCAGCAGTGGTACCGGGACAGACCTCTTT.